A selection of T cell receptor beta chains follows, all from one sample in a study of control samples from healthy donors and cancer patients. Clones were read by immunoSEQ multiplex PCR, and TCRdb kept only the in-frame ones, dropping some. The sample lists approximately 140,000 clones; more than 85% were seen once. Source material: blood. These receptors were obtained from a man between 18 and 35 years old in good health. Both conserved end residues are part of each CDR3. The D gene is left open where the match is weak. Size values are once, few and many counts, or a class for expanded clones, and some rows have none.

clone_size d_call j_call v_call cdr3_aa cdr3_nt
- - TRBJ2-3 TRBV3-1/TRBV3-2 CASSLRVGPDTQYF TGTGCCAGCAGCCTGAGGGTGGGTCCAGATACGCAGTATTTT
once - TRBJ1-1 TRBV6-5 CASSYIAVRGTEAFF TGTGCCAGCAGTTACATCGCCGTTCGAGGAACTGAAGCTTTCTTT
- - TRBJ1-3 TRBV5-4 CASSFGMESSGNTIYF TGTGCCAGCAGCTTTGGCATGGAAAGCTCTGGAAACACCATATATTTT
- TRBD1 TRBJ2-2 TRBV19 CASSSMEGQGSTGELFF TGTGCCAGTAGTAGTATGGAGGGACAGGGGAGCACCGGGGAGCTGTTTTTT
- - TRBJ2-2 TRBV6-5 CASTLMTDTGELFF TGTGCCAGTACATTGATGACGGACACCGGGGAGCTGTTTTTT
- - TRBJ1-2 TRBV5-6 CASSSLTGYQYGYTF TGTGCCAGCAGCTCCTTGACCGGATACCAGTATGGCTACACCTTC
- TRBD1 TRBJ1-3 TRBV30 CAWSTDRGLGNTIYF TGTGCCTGGAGTACAGACAGGGGGCTCGGAAACACCATATATTTT
- - TRBJ1-5 TRBV23-1 CASVQVPGPQHF TGCGCCAGCGTGCAGGTCCCCGGGCCCCAGCATTTT
- - TRBJ1-2 TRBV2 CASSETAVNTNYGYTF TGTGCCAGCAGTGAAACAGCGGTGAATACTAACTATGGCTACACCTTC
- TRBD1 TRBJ2-4 TRBV11-2 CASSLSGQVQYF TGTGCCAGCAGCTTATCGGGACAGGTTCAGTACTTC
- - TRBJ2-3 TRBV6-6 CASSQISLGTDTQYF TGTGCCAGCAGCCAAATAAGCTTGGGCACAGATACGCAGTATTTT
- - TRBJ2-7 TRBV6-4 CASSSPPIGSTYEQYF TGTGCCAGCAGCTCCCCCCCCATCGGGAGCACCTACGAGCAGTACTTC
- - TRBJ2-7 TRBV18 CASSPLTQNEEQYF TGTGCCAGCTCACCATTAACACAGAACGAAGAGCAGTACTTC
- - TRBJ1-1 TRBV7-6 CASSLFRPLGDTEAFF TGTGCCAGCAGCTTATTTAGGCCCCTCGGCGACACTGAAGCTTTCTTT
- - TRBJ1-3 TRBV4-1 CASSQNSGLTGNTIYF TGCGCCAGCAGCCAAAACTCGGGCCTAACTGGAAACACCATATATTTT
- TRBD2 TRBJ2-3 TRBV5-1 CASSPGAGGRSDTQYF TGCGCCAGCAGTCCCGGAGCGGGAGGTCGGTCAGATACGCAGTATTTT
- - TRBJ2-5 TRBV3-1/TRBV3-2 CASSQAVQETQYF TGTGCCAGCAGCCAAGCAGTTCAAGAGACCCAGTACTTC
few TRBD1 TRBJ1-1 TRBV24-1 CATSAGGPEAFF TGTGCCACCAGTGCAGGGGGCCCTGAAGCTTTCTTT
- - TRBJ1-5 TRBV4-1 CASSQPVRYSNQPQHF TGCGCCAGCAGCCAACCAGTTCGGTATAGCAATCAGCCCCAGCATTTT
- - TRBJ1-1 TRBV5-8 CASSYDIGVFGEAFF TGTGCCAGCAGTTACGACATAGGGGTTTTCGGTGAAGCTTTCTTT
- - TRBJ2-7 TRBV5-1 CASSLEGGIIEQYF TGCGCCAGCAGCTTGGAAGGAGGGATTATCGAGCAGTACTTC
- - TRBJ2-5 TRBV7-2 CASSLERQTQYF TGTGCCAGCAGCTTAGAACGGCAGACCCAGTACTTC
- TRBD1 TRBJ2-7 TRBV5-6 CASSPIDRDYEQYF TGTGCCAGCAGCCCGATCGACAGGGACTACGAGCAGTACTTC
- TRBD2 TRBJ2-7 TRBV7-9 CASSLAETSGSASYEQYF TGTGCCAGCAGCTTAGCTGAGACTAGCGGGAGCGCCTCCTACGAGCAGTACTTC
- - TRBJ1-1 TRBV24-1 CATSRGPNTEAFF TGTGCCACCAGTAGGGGCCCAAACACTGAAGCTTTCTTT
once - TRBJ1-1 TRBV25-1 CASSEWGGTEAFF TGTGCCAGCAGTGAATGGGGGGGCACTGAAGCTTTCTTT
once - TRBJ2-1 TRBV4-3 CASSQGPSSYNEQFF TGCGCCAGCAGCCAAGGTCCCTCCTCCTACAATGAGCAGTTCTTC
- TRBD2 TRBJ2-3 TRBV2 CASRGLAGYTQYF TGTGCCAGCAGGGGACTAGCGGGATACACGCAGTATTTT
- TRBD2 TRBJ2-1 TRBV27 CASSFSSGSYNEQFF TGTGCCAGCAGTTTTTCTAGCGGGAGCTACAATGAGCAGTTCTTC
- TRBD2 TRBJ2-2 TRBV19 CATISSWRGGPTGELFF TGTGCCACAATCTCCTCCTGGCGGGGAGGGCCCACCGGGGAGCTGTTTTTT
once - TRBJ2-7 TRBV6-2/TRBV6-3 CASSQFYEQYF TGTGCCAGCAGCCAGTTCTACGAGCAGTACTTC
- - TRBJ2-7 TRBV19 CASSHPLSGDYEQYF TGTGCCAGTAGTCATCCTCTTTCGGGGGACTACGAGCAGTACTTC
- - TRBJ2-5 TRBV9 CASSAYDLPETQYF TGTGCCAGCAGCGCCTACGACTTGCCGGAGACCCAGTACTTC
once TRBD2 TRBJ2-1 TRBV19 CASSDGLGVYNEQFF TGTGCCAGTAGTGACGGACTAGGGGTCTACAATGAGCAGTTCTTC
- - TRBJ2-3 TRBV24-1 CATSDLGYSHTQYF TGTGCCACCAGTGATTTGGGGTATTCGCATACGCAGTATTTT
- - TRBJ1-6 TRBV11-2 CASSPRQTKGRSSPLHF TGTGCCAGCAGCCCCCGACAGACAAAAGGGAGAAGCTCACCCCTCCACTTT
- - TRBJ2-1 TRBV19 CASSISSGDLAYNEQFF TGTGCCAGTAGTATCTCCTCAGGAGACTTGGCTTACAATGAGCAGTTCTTC
- TRBD1 TRBJ2-7 TRBV28 CASNTGTGGITGTDYEQYF TGTGCCAGCAATACCGGGACAGGGGGAATTACGGGAACAGACTACGAGCAGTACTTC
- TRBD1 TRBJ2-5 TRBV2 CASSDRGLWETQYF TGTGCCAGCAGTGACAGGGGGCTGTGGGAGACCCAGTACTTC
- - TRBJ2-1 TRBV13 CASTPFGRNEQFF TGTGCCAGCACGCCCTTTGGGCGCAATGAGCAGTTCTTC
- TRBD1 TRBJ2-1 TRBV4-2 CASSHPGTGTYNEQFF TGTGCCAGCAGCCATCCCGGGACAGGGACCTACAATGAGCAGTTCTTC